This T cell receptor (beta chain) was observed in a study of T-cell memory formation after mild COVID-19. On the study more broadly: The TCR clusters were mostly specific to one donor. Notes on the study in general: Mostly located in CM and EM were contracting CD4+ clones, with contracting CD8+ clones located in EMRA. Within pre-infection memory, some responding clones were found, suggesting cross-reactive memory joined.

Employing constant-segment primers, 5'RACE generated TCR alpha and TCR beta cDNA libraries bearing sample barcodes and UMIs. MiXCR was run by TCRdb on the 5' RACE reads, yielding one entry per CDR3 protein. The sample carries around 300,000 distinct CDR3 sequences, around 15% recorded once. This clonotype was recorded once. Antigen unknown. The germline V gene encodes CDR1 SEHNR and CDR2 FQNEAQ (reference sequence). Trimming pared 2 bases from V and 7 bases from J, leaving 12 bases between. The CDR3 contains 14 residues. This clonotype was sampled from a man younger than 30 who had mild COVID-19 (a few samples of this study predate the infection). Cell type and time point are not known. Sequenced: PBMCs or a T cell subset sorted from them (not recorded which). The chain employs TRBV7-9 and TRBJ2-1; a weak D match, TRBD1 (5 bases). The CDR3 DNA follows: TGTGCCAGCAGCTTACGTGGGGCCAGTAATGAGCAGTTCTTC. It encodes CASSLRGASNEQFF.